This T cell receptor (beta chain) was recovered during a study of T cell changes during pregnancy in multiple sclerosis (dated by TCRdb to the late 2010s). Background on the whole study: The study looked at changes in the T cell repertoire across pregnancy in women with multiple sclerosis.

Libraries came from the immunoSEQ multiplex PCR assay. TCRdb provides this immuneACCESS table in a form limited to in-frame rearrangements. Some clones are lacking; in checked studies, under half of them reflect an unresolved V gene, and why the rest are absent is not known. The sample table contains 25,000 to 35,000 clones; only one count was recorded for roughly 84% of them. In total, the top ten clones hold 8% to 9.5% of the sample. With regard to this clone: Its antigen is currently not known. Nothing much larger sits one base from this clone, and base qualities are not available.

The CDR3 has 18 amino acids, counting the end cysteine and phenylalanine. Solely the CDR3 DNA is kept, with 54 bases framed from the first base. V is trimmed back by 8 bases and J by 1 base, and the junction contains 12 bases that no gene match accounts for. The germline V gene (reference sequence) specifies MNHEY as CDR1 and SMNVEV as CDR2. This sequence uses TRBV27 and TRBJ2-6, with 9 bases in between that match TRBD1. Specimen: CD8+ T cells from peripheral blood mononuclear cells, collected after pregnancy. The TCR originated in a female donor with multiple sclerosis, enrolled in a pregnancy study. CDR3 reads: CASRTHGQGQSGANVLTF. The sequence in DNA is TGTGCCAGCCGAACCCATGGACAGGGGCAGTCTGGGGCCAACGTCCTGACTTTC.